This is a list of T cell receptor beta chains from one sample in a study of PD-1 blockade in classical Hodgkin lymphoma. Profiling relied on immunoSEQ multiplex PCR, and the TCRdb table lists in-frame clones only, not all of them. This sample carries over 50,000 clones, 81% of them seen once, and the ten largest clones take roughly 15%. The specimen comprised peripheral blood mononuclear cells (PBMCs), sampled at baseline. The receptor set was obtained from a human donor with classical Hodgkin lymphoma. Both conserved end residues are part of each CDR3. The D gene is left open where the match is weak. Expanded clones are given a class, and other clones once, few, many or no size at all.

j_call: TRBJ1-3
clone_size: .
d_call: .
v_call: TRBV11-3
cdr3_nt: TGTGCCAGCAGCCTTAACGATTACACCATATATTTT
cdr3_aa: CASSLNDYTIYF

j_call: TRBJ2-1
clone_size: once
d_call: .
v_call: TRBV14
cdr3_nt: TGTGCCAGCAGCCATCCCCGGGACTCCTACAATGAGCAGTTCTTC
cdr3_aa: CASSHPRDSYNEQFF

j_call: TRBJ2-7
clone_size: .
d_call: TRBD1
v_call: TRBV5-4
cdr3_nt: TGTGCCAGCAGCCTGGACAGGGTCTCCTACGAGCAGTACTTC
cdr3_aa: CASSLDRVSYEQYF

j_call: TRBJ2-1
clone_size: .
d_call: .
v_call: TRBV4-3
cdr3_nt: TGCGCCAGCAGCCAAGGGCCGTCAAATGAGCAGTTCTTC
cdr3_aa: CASSQGPSNEQFF

j_call: TRBJ1-5
clone_size: .
d_call: .
v_call: TRBV14
cdr3_nt: TGTGCCAGCAGCCAAGAGTGGGGTCAGCCCCAGCATTTT
cdr3_aa: CASSQEWGQPQHF

j_call: TRBJ2-7
clone_size: .
d_call: .
v_call: TRBV5-6
cdr3_nt: TGTGCCAGCAGCTTACCCGGGCCACCAAAAGGGTATGAGCAGTACTTC
cdr3_aa: CASSLPGPPKGYEQYF

j_call: TRBJ1-5
clone_size: .
d_call: .
v_call: TRBV25-1
cdr3_nt: TGTGCCAGCAGTGACCGGAATAGCAATCAGCCCCAGCATTTT
cdr3_aa: CASSDRNSNQPQHF

j_call: TRBJ2-3
clone_size: .
d_call: .
v_call: TRBV6-1
cdr3_nt: TGTGCCCTGGACACGGGCACAGATACGCAGTATTTT
cdr3_aa: CALDTGTDTQYF

j_call: TRBJ1-2
clone_size: .
d_call: .
v_call: TRBV5-6
cdr3_nt: TGTGCCAGCAGCCCGGATCTATCCTATGGCTACACCTTC
cdr3_aa: CASSPDLSYGYTF

j_call: TRBJ1-1
clone_size: .
d_call: .
v_call: TRBV5-6
cdr3_nt: TGTGCCAGCAGCTTGGCGGGGATGAACACTGAAGCTTTCTTT
cdr3_aa: CASSLAGMNTEAFF

j_call: TRBJ2-7
clone_size: .
d_call: .
v_call: TRBV5-4
cdr3_nt: TGTGCCAGCAGCTTGGTCGGTTCTATTAGTGCCGAGCAGTACTTC
cdr3_aa: CASSLVGSISAEQYF

j_call: TRBJ2-3
clone_size: .
d_call: .
v_call: TRBV4-3
cdr3_nt: TGCGCCAGCAGCCAAGATCTGTACGGTTTAAGCACAGATACGCAGTATTTT
cdr3_aa: CASSQDLYGLSTDTQYF

j_call: TRBJ2-5
clone_size: .
d_call: .
v_call: TRBV5-1
cdr3_nt: TGCGCCAGCAGCTTGTTAAGCTCAGGGGCCAACAGAGAGACCCAGTACTTC
cdr3_aa: CASSLLSSGANRETQYF

j_call: TRBJ2-1
clone_size: once
d_call: .
v_call: TRBV2
cdr3_nt: TGTGCCAGCATTTTACAGGGAGACGAGCAGTTCTTC
cdr3_aa: CASILQGDEQFF

j_call: TRBJ2-6
clone_size: .
d_call: TRBD1
v_call: TRBV27
cdr3_nt: TGTGCCAGCAGTTACAGGGGTTCTGGGGCCAACGTCCTGACTTTC
cdr3_aa: CASSYRGSGANVLTF

j_call: TRBJ2-2
clone_size: .
d_call: TRBD1
v_call: TRBV5-4
cdr3_nt: TGTGCCGCAGGGACAGGGGACACCGGGGAGCTGTTTTTT
cdr3_aa: CAAGTGDTGELFF

j_call: TRBJ2-4
clone_size: .
d_call: TRBD2
v_call: TRBV5-1
cdr3_nt: TGCGCCAGCAGCCTACCTCCCGGGACTAGCGGGAACATTCAGTACTTC
cdr3_aa: CASSLPPGTSGNIQYF

j_call: TRBJ2-2
clone_size: .
d_call: .
v_call: TRBV7-3
cdr3_nt: TGTGCCAGCAAGAACACCGGGGAGCTGTTTTTT
cdr3_aa: CASKNTGELFF

j_call: TRBJ2-7
clone_size: .
d_call: .
v_call: TRBV6-6
cdr3_nt: TGTGCCAGCAAGGAAGGGGACGAGCAGTACTTC
cdr3_aa: CASKEGDEQYF

j_call: TRBJ2-3
clone_size: once
d_call: TRBD2
v_call: TRBV9
cdr3_nt: TGTGCCAGCAGCACTTCTAGCGGGAGAGCCCCAGATACGCAGTATTTT
cdr3_aa: CASSTSSGRAPDTQYF

j_call: TRBJ1-5
clone_size: .
d_call: .
v_call: TRBV10-3
cdr3_nt: TGTGCCATCAGTGAGTCAGGGCAGGGAGGCCAGCCCCAGCATTTT
cdr3_aa: CAISESGQGGQPQHF

j_call: TRBJ2-3
clone_size: .
d_call: .
v_call: TRBV6-4
cdr3_nt: TGTGCCAGCAGTGAAACAGCTCAAACGAGCACAGATACGCAGTATTTT
cdr3_aa: CASSETAQTSTDTQYF

j_call: TRBJ1-1
clone_size: .
d_call: .
v_call: TRBV6-5
cdr3_nt: TGTGCCAGCAGTTACGGGCAGGGTATTCGGAACACTGAAGCTTTCTTT
cdr3_aa: CASSYGQGIRNTEAFF

j_call: TRBJ1-5
clone_size: .
d_call: .
v_call: TRBV2
cdr3_nt: TGTGCCAGCAGTGAAGCAGCCCTACAGCCCCAGCATTTT
cdr3_aa: CASSEAALQPQHF